This is a list of T cell receptor beta chains from one sample in a study of early T cells in non-severe SARS-CoV-2 infection. Using its own MiXCR run on the 5' RACE reads, TCRdb lists one record per CDR3 protein. The top ten hold around 2.5% of the sample, which has about 100,000 distinct CDR3 sequences, under 15% seen once. Sequenced input: whole blood. The receptors come from an adult who was a healthcare worker with PCR-confirmed SARS-CoV-2 infection or an uninfected control (not recorded which). Each CDR3 is given with its conserved first and last residue. Each record gives: J gene, V gene, CDR3 protein.

TRBJ2-7,TRBV29-1,CSVDGDYSYEQYF
TRBJ2-6,TRBV20-1,CSARDPGANVLTF
TRBJ1-5,TRBV7-2,CASSLVVGNSNQPQHF
TRBJ1-1,TRBV29-1,CSVEVGGTLRAFF
TRBJ2-7,TRBV6-5,CASSPGAGPSYEQYF
TRBJ1-2,TRBV5-1,CASSLLADDEGGYTF
TRBJ2-5,TRBV7-9,CASSLRTGQETQYF
TRBJ2-7,TRBV27,CASSLSGQEGLEYF
TRBJ1-5,TRBV5-8,CASSLGGRTGNQPQHF
TRBJ1-4,TRBV28,CASSFTGVDEKLFF
TRBJ1-6,TRBV4-1,CASSQGQGLYNSPLHF
TRBJ2-7,TRBV5-1,CASSLYSATYEQYF
TRBJ2-5,TRBV11-2,CASSSGTKETQYF
TRBJ2-2,TRBV29-1,CSVVPGTGVSGELFF
TRBJ1-4,TRBV28,CASSAPGGVAGEKLFF